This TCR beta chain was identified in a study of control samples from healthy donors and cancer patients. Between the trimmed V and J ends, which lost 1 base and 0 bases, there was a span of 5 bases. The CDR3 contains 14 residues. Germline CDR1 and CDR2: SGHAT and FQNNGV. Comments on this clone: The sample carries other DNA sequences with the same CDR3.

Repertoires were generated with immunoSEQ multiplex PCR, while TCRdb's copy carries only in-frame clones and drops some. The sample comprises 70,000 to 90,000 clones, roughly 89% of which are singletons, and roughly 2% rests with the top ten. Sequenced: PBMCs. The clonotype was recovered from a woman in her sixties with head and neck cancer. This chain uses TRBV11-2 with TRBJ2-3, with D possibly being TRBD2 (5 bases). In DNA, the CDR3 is TGTGCCAGCAGCTTAGGGACTAGCACAGATACGCAGTATTTT. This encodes CASSLGTSTDTQYF.